This note documents a single T cell receptor beta chain sequence. Its antigen specificity is not known. Base-call qualities are not available, and no considerably larger clone is one nucleotide away. The trial excluded patients who had a history of autoimmune disease or were on systemic immunosuppression. Peripheral blood for TCR sequencing was drawn from every dose cohort at baseline, at cycle 4 day 1 and at cycle 7 day 1. Samples came from an open-label, multicenter, first-in-human phase I dose-escalation trial of ivuxolimab. The trial enrolled adults with locally advanced or metastatic head and neck squamous cell, hepatocellular, melanoma or renal cell carcinoma. Before TCR sequencing, CD4+ T cells and CD8+ T cells from peripheral blood were sorted into separate populations. The sample comes from a study of OX40 agonist ivuxolimab in advanced cancers. About the full investigation: Ivuxolimab was a fully human IgG2 agonistic monoclonal antibody targeting the costimulatory receptor OX40 (CD134). The paper reports the monotherapy dose-escalation portion (N of about 52 patients) of the phase I ivuxolimab trial. Partial responses occurred in three dose-escalation patients, of whom one had hepatocellular carcinoma and two had cutaneous melanoma. Of the 50 or so patients in dose escalation, about 20 had hepatocellular carcinoma, roughly 15 had melanoma, 9 had renal cell carcinoma and 9 had head and neck cancer. A male proportion of almost 85% and a mean age of about 60 years, ranging from about 23 to 79, were recorded for the dose-escalation cohort. Peripheral TCRbeta sequencing aimed to test whether ivuxolimab altered TCR sequence diversity and caused clonal T-cell expansion. Intravenous ivuxolimab was administered to patients every 2 weeks at six dose levels: 0.01, 0.1, 0.3, 1.5, 3 and 10 mg/kg. Prior anti-PD-1, anti-PD-L1 or anti-CTLA-4 therapy was permitted, and 40% of dose-escalation patients had received checkpoint inhibitors.

The germline V gene sets CDR1 to SGHRS and CDR2 to YFSETQ. V is reduced by 4 bases and J by 4 bases, leaving a spacing of 11 bases between them. Spanning cysteine to phenylalanine, the CDR3 consists of 14 amino acids. The only DNA kept is the CDR3, 42 bases in frame from the first base. Findings and caveats that apply to the study as a whole: At doses from 0.1 to 3.0 mg/kg, clonal expansion was seen in both CD4+ and CD8+ blood T cells between baseline and week 6. Which antigens the clonally expanded peripheral T cells were specific for was not determined. Low levels of normalized T-cell clonal expansion were also seen in some patients who did not respond. On average, CD8+ T cells showed more expanded clones than CD4+ T cells after ivuxolimab. Partial responders in the 0.1-3.0 mg/kg groups had among the lowest normalized peripheral clonal expansion, especially among CD8+ T cells.

For sequencing of the TCRbeta CDR3 region, genomic DNA was extracted from the sorted cells. The immunoSEQ Assay was used for sequencing of TCRbeta CDR3 regions. TCRdb re-hosts the immuneACCESS table, in-frame sequences only. Its copies lack some clones; in the studies checked, an unresolved V gene accounts for under half of them, and the cause for the rest is not known. Across this sample there are under 90,000 clones, with roughly 86% seen only once. 2% to 3% of the sample belongs to the ten largest clones. The receptor comes from an adult with an advanced solid tumor such as melanoma, head and neck, liver or kidney cancer. The sample consisted of CD4+ or CD8+ T cells sorted from blood, taken in a trial of the OX40 agonist ivuxolimab. The chain is made from TRBV5-1 and TRBJ2-2; the D gene is perhaps TRBD1, from 5 matching bases. The bases read TGCGCCAGCAGCAATTTTGGGGCCACCGGGGAGCTGTTTTTT. It translates as CASSNFGATGELFF.